The present entry profiles one T cell receptor (beta chain) with its context. This record comes from a study of long-term antiretroviral therapy in people with HIV. They ran version v3.0 of the immunoSEQ assay at survey level. The data were produced by immunoSEQ multiplex PCR, yet TCRdb's version contains in-frame clones alone and is incomplete. Of about 21,000 clones listed, 70% to 80% are singletons. Sequencing was performed on unsorted PBMCs, taken 4.1 years after starting antiretroviral therapy. The origin of this receptor is a woman in her 40s with HIV.

CDR3 amino acids: CASSLAQGAAGELFF. The CDR3 region has the DNA TGTGCCAGCAGCCTGGCCCAGGGGGCCGCCGGGGAGCTGTTTTTT. The chain uses TRBV11-3 and TRBJ2-2; 8 positions agree with TRBD1. In germline, CDR1 is SGHNT, CDR2 YENEEA. The CDR3 loop spans 15 amino acids. V lost 5 bases and J lost 6; bases outside the gene matches: 8. Drawing the rest from reference TRBV11-3 and TRBJ2-2, the complete variable domain is EAGVVQSPRYKIIEKKQPVAFWCNPISGHNTLYWYLQNLGQGPELLIRYENEEAVDDSQLPKDRFSAERLKGVDSTLKIQPAELGDSAVYLCASSLAQGAAGELFFGEGSRLTVL.